These 26 T cell receptor beta chains came from one sample sequenced in a study of regulatory T cells in long-lasting Graves disease. The time point: newly diagnosed GD, antithyroid drugs for less than 3 months. The TCR library was prepared using RNA isolated from PBMCs. To make TCR beta libraries, researchers used iRepertoire HTBI primers and Arm-PCR of CDR3 regions. MiXCR, run by TCRdb on the multiplex PCR reads, gives a single entry per CDR3 protein. The sample has 350,000 to 450,000 distinct CDR3 sequences, roughly a sixth seen once. In addition, the sample was reused for a study of T cells in Graves' hyperthyroidism and ophthalmopathy.

The sample consisted of peripheral blood mononuclear cells (PBMCs), taken at new diagnosis, from a patient treated with antithyroid drugs. The receptors shown here come from a man aged 35 to 55 with Graves disease.

A single count supports this clonotype. A far larger clone is just one base off, so this is likely a read error. J is TRBJ2-1 and V is TRBV6-2 or TRBV6-3; 14 bases fit TRBD2. The CDR3 covers 14 residues. V lost 6 bases, J lost 13 bases, and 8 bases stayed unmatched. Germline V lookup: CDR1 MNHEY, CDR2 SVGEGT. CDR3 protein: CASRTSGGVETQFF. In DNA, the CDR3 is TGTGCCAGCAGGACTAGCGGGGGGGTGGAGACCCAGTTCTTC.

This clonotype was recorded only once. A much larger clone lies one base from this, so it may be a read error. This sequence joins TRBV2 and TRBJ2-6; no clear D gene. CDR3 length: 14 amino acids. Germline values: CDR1 SNHLY, CDR2 FYNNEI. CDR3 nucleotides: TGTGTCAGCAGCCCCCTCTCTGGGGCCAACGTCCTGACTTTC. Protein sequence: CVSSPLSGANVLTF.

The chain links TRBV20-1 to TRBJ1-6; D unclear. Germline V CDR1 and CDR2: DFQATT, SNEGSKA (reference sequence). The CDR3 length is 14 residues. The V end was cut by 1 base, the J end by 8 bases, with 12 bases between. The CDR3 sequence: CSARVQDAYSPLHF. CDR3 DNA: TGCAGTGCTAGAGTTCAGGACGCCTATTCACCCCTCCACTTT.

A remark on this clonotype: The junction departs from the called germline gene at one end, perhaps through a read error. V gene TRBV7-9 combines with J gene TRBJ2-1; D unresolved. CDR1 SEHNR and CDR2 FQNEAQ come from the germline V gene (reference sequence). This CDR3 has 13 amino acids. The CDR3 coding sequence is TGTGCCAGCAGCGTAGCACTGAACAATGAGCAGTTCTTC. It codes for CASSVALNNEQFF.

J is TRBJ2-3 and V is TRBV4-2, with D perhaps being TRBD1 or TRBD2 (5 bases each). Trimming pared 1 base from V and 2 bases from J, leaving 10 bases between. The germline V gene has CDR1 LGHNA and CDR2 YNFKEQ. The CDR3 totals 15 residues. CDR3 bases: TGTGCCAGCAGCCAAGGCCTCGGGGCCACAGATACGCAGTATTTT. Translation: CASSQGLGATDTQYF.

To note about this clonotype: A junction end diverges from the germline sequence, so it may reflect a read error. The V and J genes are TRBV11-2 and TRBJ2-7; D is uncertain. This CDR3 contains 14 residues. From germline, CDR1 is SGHAT and CDR2 FQNNGV. The chain's CDR3 is CASSHGRSSNEQYF. CDR3 nucleotides: TGTGCCAGCAGCCACGGACGAAGCTCCAACGAGCAGTACTTC. Combining the CDR3 with reference TRBV11-2 and TRBJ2-7 gives the whole variable domain EAGVAQSPRYKIIEKRQSVAFWCNPISGHATLYWYQQILGQGPKLLIQFQNNGVVDDSQLPKDRFSAERLKGVDSTLKIQPAKLEDSAVYLCASSHGRSSNEQYFGPGTRLTVT.

The V call is TRBV28, the J call TRBJ1-2; D is uncertain. Trimming removed 7 bases at V and 4 bases at J, with 13 bases between. This CDR3 spans 13 amino acids. The germline V gene has CDR1 MDHEN and CDR2 SYDVKM. In DNA form, the CDR3 reads TGTGCCAGCACCCTAAGGGTGAGCTATGGCTACACCTTC. Protein product: CASTLRVSYGYTF.

This clonotype was observed at least ten times. The rearrangement uses TRBV5-1 and TRBJ2-5; possible D gene TRBD2, 7 bases. This CDR3 has 15 amino acids. Germline values: CDR1 SGHRS, CDR2 YFSETQ. The V end lost 2 bases, the J end lost 2 bases, and 13 bases lay between the germline ends. The DNA of the CDR3 is TGCGCCAGCAGCTTCGCGGGGGCGTCACAAGAGACCCAGTACTTC. Translated: CASSFAGASQETQYF.

The V and J genes are TRBV6-1 and TRBJ2-6; D perhaps matches TRBD1 (6 bases). The CDR3 is 15 amino acids. Germline values: CDR1 MNHNS, CDR2 SASEGT. The germline V and J ends were trimmed by 7 bases and 2 bases, with 12 bases remaining between them. CDR3 protein: CASTLAGAGANVLTF. In DNA form, the CDR3 reads TGTGCCAGCACCCTTGCAGGGGCTGGGGCCAACGTCCTGACTTTC.

This clonotype was detected a few times. The rearrangement joins TRBV7-2 to TRBJ1-6; D ambiguous. From germline, CDR1 is SGHTA and CDR2 FQGNSA. The V and J ends lost 3 bases and 14 bases respectively, with 14 bases between them. The CDR3 spans 13 residues. The CDR3 loop reads CASSFRNMASLHF. CDR3 in DNA: TGTGCCAGCAGCTTTCGAAATATGGCTTCCCTCCACTTT.

This clonotype was recorded many times. The gene calls are TRBV2 and TRBJ2-7, with TRBD1 as a possible D gene (6 bases). Between the trimmed V and J ends, which lost 1 base and 2 bases, there was a span of 12 bases. The germline V gene encodes CDR1 SNHLY and CDR2 FYNNEI. CDR3 size: 15 residues. The CDR3 DNA follows: TGTGCCAGCAGTGAAGGACAGGCTCATACCTACGAGCAGTACTTC. It codes for CASSEGQAHTYEQYF.

Ten or more counts support this clonotype. V and J are TRBV30 and TRBJ2-4; a possible D gene is TRBD1 (6 bases). Trimming took off 7 bases at V and 5 bases at J, with 12 bases between the two ends. CDR1 is GTSNPN, CDR2 SVGIG, per germline (reference sequence). The CDR3 loop spans 12 amino acids. CDR3 sequence (DNA): TGTGCCTCCGGCAGGGGCCAAAACATTCAGTACTTC. The encoded protein is CASGRGQNIQYF.

This clonotype appeared many times. The rearrangement links TRBV2 to TRBJ2-3; tentative D call: TRBD2 (7 bases). The V end was cut by 8 bases, the J end by 9 bases, with 15 bases between. Germline V gene sequence: CDR1 SNHLY, CDR2 FYNNEI. This CDR3 has 12 residues. DNA of the CDR3: TGTGCCAGCGGAGGGGGGGGAGGGACGCAGTATTTT. It yields the protein CASGGGGGTQYF.

This clonotype has a count of ten or more. The chain links TRBV6-5 to TRBJ2-7, with 12 bases that match TRBD2. CDR1 and CDR2 (germline): MNHEY, SVGAGI. The trim removed 2 bases at V and 6 bases at J, leaving 5 bases unmatched. The CDR3 runs to 15 residues. DNA of the CDR3: TGTGCCAGCAGTTACCGGACTAGCGGGGCCGGCGAGCAGTACTTC. It specifies CASSYRTSGAGEQYF.

This clonotype was recorded many times. This chain uses TRBV27 with TRBJ2-7, with D unclear. CDR3 size: 14 residues. V gave up 3 bases and J gave up 3 bases, with 12 bases separating them. Germline V lookup: CDR1 MNHEY, CDR2 SMNVEV (reference sequence). The CDR3 DNA sequence: TGTGCCAGCAGTTTTAGCCCTTGGGGCTACGAGCAGTACTTC. This translates into CASSFSPWGYEQYF.

Points on this clonotype: It may be a read error: a sequence one base away is much more abundant. This chain uses TRBV6-5 with TRBJ2-1, with D hard to call. The J call may not be correct, given that the DNA end is closer to TRBJ2-5. The CDR3 runs 16 residues. Germline V gene data show CDR1 as MNHEY and CDR2 as SVGAGI. The CDR3 DNA reads as TGTACCAGCAGTTACTGGTCCGACGGACCCCAAGAGACCCAGTACTTC. The encoded protein is CTSSYWSDGPQETQYF.

This clonotype has a handful of counts. The gene calls are TRBV29-1 and TRBJ2-3, with a possible D match to TRBD2 (6 bases). V was clipped by 6 bases and J by 5 bases, with 18 bases between them. Germline V lookup: CDR1 SQVTM, CDR2 ANQGSEA. The CDR3 consists of 14 residues. The CDR3 region has the DNA TGCAGCGTGAACCCTTGGCGGGAAGGAGATACGCAGTATTTT. Residues: CSVNPWREGDTQYF.

This clonotype was recorded at least ten times. V usage is TRBV2 and J usage is TRBJ2-3, with 9 bases aligning to TRBD2. V lost 3 bases and J lost 5; bases outside the gene matches: 12. The CDR3 has 17 amino acids. Germline-derived CDR1 and CDR2 are SNHLY and FYNNEI. For the CDR3, the DNA is TGTGCCAGCAGTGAGTTGAGACTAGCGGAAGGGGGAGATACGCAGTATTTT. Residues: CASSELRLAEGGDTQYF.

This clonotype was picked up many times. The chain uses TRBV6-5 and TRBJ1-4, with D unclear. The germline CDR1 and CDR2 sequences are MNHEY and SVGAGI. This CDR3 contains 14 residues. V was cut by 2 bases and J by 0 bases, with 4 bases left in between. The CDR3 sequence is CASSYIATNEKLFF. CDR3 nucleotides: TGTGCCAGCAGTTACATTGCAACTAATGAAAAACTGTTTTTT.

This clonotype was counted ten times or more. The chain recombines TRBV7-2 with TRBJ2-5; D is perhaps TRBD1 or TRBD2 (5 bases each). CDR1 SGHTA and CDR2 FQGNSA come from the germline V gene. This CDR3 spans 13 amino acids. CDR3 protein: CASSSGRGETQYF. The CDR3 bases are TGTGCGTCTTCCTCGGGGCGAGGGGAGACCCAGTACTTC.

This clonotype was found a few times. It differs at one base from a far larger clone, so likely a read error. V and J are TRBV6-2 or TRBV6-3 and TRBJ2-1, with 9 nucleotides matching TRBD1. CDR3 length: 17 residues. CDR1 is MNHEY and CDR2 is SVGEGT in the germline V gene. The ends lost 5 bases at V and 4 bases at J; junction bases unmatched: 12. The chain's CDR3 is CASSERDGTGPYNEQFF. CDR3 sequence (DNA): TGTGCCAGCAGTGAGCGGGACGGGACAGGGCCTTACAATGAGCAGTTCTTC.

The sample holds many counts of this clonotype. V and J are TRBV20-1 and TRBJ1-4; 10 bases are a match to TRBD1. This CDR3 has 15 residues. Germline CDR1 reads DFQATT; CDR2 reads SNEGSKA (reference sequence). With 1 base clipped from V and 4 bases from J, the junction kept 3 bases outside the gene matches. In DNA, the CDR3 is TGCAGTGCTAGAGGACAGGGGGCGCTTAATGAAAAACTGTTTTTT. Translated: CSARGQGALNEKLFF.

This clonotype was detected ten times or more. This rearrangement joins TRBV5-1 to TRBJ1-6; D is possibly TRBD1 (6 bases). Trimming removed 0 bases at V and 3 bases at J, with 10 bases between. This CDR3 has 16 amino acids. Looked up from germline, CDR1 is SGHRS and CDR2 is YFSETQ. CDR3 in DNA: TGCGCCAGCAGCTTGGAACAGGGAGGCTATAATTCACCCCTCCACTTT. Amino acids: CASSLEQGGYNSPLHF.

The V and J genes are TRBV5-5 and TRBJ2-7, with a tentative D call TRBD2 (5 bases). Germline CDR1 SGHKS, CDR2 YYEKEE (reference sequence). The CDR3 runs 14 residues. Trimming cost V 4 bases and J 5 bases, with 16 bases left between them. In DNA, the CDR3 is TGTGCCAGCAGCCCACCCGGACTGATCCACGAGCAGTACTTC. It codes for CASSPPGLIHEQYF.

This clonotype was found a few times. Relative to the germline gene, one junction end is altered; a read error may explain this. The chain combines TRBV7-9 with TRBJ1-1; the D is unclear. The CDR3 runs to 10 residues. Germline V gene lookup returns CDR1 SEHNR and CDR2 FQNEAQ (reference sequence). CDR3 nucleotides: TGTGCCAGCAGCTTAGAAGGGATCTCGTTT. Translating it yields CASSLEGISF.

This clonotype has only a few counts. The V gene is TRBV4-3, the J gene TRBJ1-5; D possibly corresponds to TRBD1 (5 bases). Trimming shortened V by 2 bases and J by 4 bases, and 15 bases separated the two germline ends. The germline V gene has CDR1 LGHNA and CDR2 YSLEER. CDR3 size: 16 residues. The CDR3 coding sequence is TGCGCCAGCAGCCAATCGACGGGGGTAGGGAATCAGCCCCAGCATTTT. The encoded protein is CASSQSTGVGNQPQHF.